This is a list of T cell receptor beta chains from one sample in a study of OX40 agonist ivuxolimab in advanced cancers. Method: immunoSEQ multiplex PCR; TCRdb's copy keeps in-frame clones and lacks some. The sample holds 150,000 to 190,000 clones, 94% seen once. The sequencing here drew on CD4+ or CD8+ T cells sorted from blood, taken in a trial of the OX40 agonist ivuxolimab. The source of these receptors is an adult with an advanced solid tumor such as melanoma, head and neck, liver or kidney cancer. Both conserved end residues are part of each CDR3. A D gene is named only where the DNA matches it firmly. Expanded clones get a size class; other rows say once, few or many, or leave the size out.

cdr3_aa: CAWNMKDIQYF
cdr3_nt: TGTGCCTGGAACATGAAGGACATTCAGTACTTC
j_call: TRBJ2-4
d_call: -
clone_size: -
v_call: TRBV30

cdr3_aa: CASSERGAGGQDEQFF
cdr3_nt: TGTGCCAGCAGTGAAAGAGGGGCGGGGGGGCAAGATGAGCAGTTCTTC
j_call: TRBJ2-1
d_call: TRBD2
clone_size: -
v_call: TRBV25-1

cdr3_aa: CSVRMNTEAFF
cdr3_nt: TGCAGCGTAAGAATGAACACTGAAGCTTTCTTT
j_call: TRBJ1-1
d_call: -
clone_size: few
v_call: TRBV29-1

cdr3_aa: CAISDGYGETQYF
cdr3_nt: TGTGCCATCAGTGATGGTTATGGGGAGACCCAGTACTTC
j_call: TRBJ2-5
d_call: -
clone_size: once
v_call: TRBV10-3

cdr3_aa: CASSYWSSVSTEAFF
cdr3_nt: TGTGCCAGCAGTTACTGGTCATCGGTGAGCACTGAAGCTTTCTTT
j_call: TRBJ1-1
d_call: -
clone_size: -
v_call: TRBV6-5

cdr3_aa: CASSMTAGNTIYF
cdr3_nt: TGCGCCAGCAGCATGACAGCAGGAAACACCATATATTTT
j_call: TRBJ1-3
d_call: -
clone_size: -
v_call: TRBV5-1

cdr3_aa: CSVEGGANTDTQYF
cdr3_nt: TGCAGCGTTGAAGGGGGGGCTAACACAGATACGCAGTATTTT
j_call: TRBJ2-3
d_call: -
clone_size: -
v_call: TRBV29-1

cdr3_aa: CASSPGRSYEQYF
cdr3_nt: TGTGCCAGCAGCCCGGGACGATCCTACGAGCAGTACTTC
j_call: TRBJ2-7
d_call: -
clone_size: -
v_call: TRBV9

cdr3_aa: CASSFLTREYNQPQHF
cdr3_nt: TGCGCCAGCAGCTTCCTAACACGCGAATACAATCAGCCCCAGCATTTT
j_call: TRBJ1-5
d_call: -
clone_size: -
v_call: TRBV5-1

cdr3_aa: CASSQTIIGDRLYEQFF
cdr3_nt: TGCGCCAGCAGCCAAACAATCATTGGGGACAGGCTCTATGAGCAGTTCTTC
j_call: TRBJ2-1
d_call: TRBD1
clone_size: -
v_call: TRBV4-3

cdr3_aa: CASSPRTLSYEQYF
cdr3_nt: TGTGCCAGCAGTCCGAGGACCCTCTCCTACGAGCAGTACTTC
j_call: TRBJ2-7
d_call: -
clone_size: -
v_call: TRBV28

cdr3_aa: CASSLTHPWETQYF
cdr3_nt: TGCGCCAGCAGCCTTACACATCCGTGGGAGACCCAGTACTTC
j_call: TRBJ2-5
d_call: -
clone_size: -
v_call: TRBV4-1

cdr3_aa: CASSEGGGGELFF
cdr3_nt: TGCGCCAGCAGTGAAGGGGGAGGGGGGGAGCTGTTTTTT
j_call: TRBJ2-2
d_call: -
clone_size: -
v_call: TRBV10-1

cdr3_aa: CASSLRLAGSSYEQYF
cdr3_nt: TGTGCCAGCAGCTTAAGGTTAGCTGGCAGCTCCTACGAGCAGTACTTC
j_call: TRBJ2-7
d_call: -
clone_size: -
v_call: TRBV11-2

cdr3_aa: CASSLGAGNYGYTF
cdr3_nt: TGCGCCAGCAGCTTGGGGGCGGGAAACTATGGCTACACCTTC
j_call: TRBJ1-2
d_call: -
clone_size: once
v_call: TRBV5-1

cdr3_aa: CASRPRGQVTEAFF
cdr3_nt: TGTGCCAGCAGACCAAGGGGGCAGGTCACTGAAGCTTTCTTT
j_call: TRBJ1-1
d_call: TRBD1
clone_size: -
v_call: TRBV6-5

cdr3_aa: CASSLGVSSYNEQFF
cdr3_nt: TGCGCCAGCAGCTTGGGAGTTAGCTCCTACAATGAGCAGTTCTTC
j_call: TRBJ2-1
d_call: -
clone_size: -
v_call: TRBV5-1

cdr3_aa: CAWRSGMNTEAFF
cdr3_nt: TGTGCCTGGAGAAGTGGAATGAACACTGAAGCTTTCTTT
j_call: TRBJ1-1
d_call: -
clone_size: -
v_call: TRBV30

cdr3_aa: CASSFLMTQGNTEAFF
cdr3_nt: TGTGCCAGCAGTTTCCTCATGACGCAGGGGAACACTGAAGCTTTCTTT
j_call: TRBJ1-1
d_call: -
clone_size: -
v_call: TRBV6-5

cdr3_aa: CASSFGATTGGRQPQHF
cdr3_nt: TGTGCCAGCAGCTTCGGAGCCACGACAGGGGGCCGGCAGCCCCAGCATTTT
j_call: TRBJ1-5
d_call: TRBD1
clone_size: -
v_call: TRBV5-4

cdr3_aa: CASSERRGALNEQFF
cdr3_nt: TGTGCCAGCAGTGAAAGGAGGGGGGCTCTCAATGAGCAGTTCTTC
j_call: TRBJ2-1
d_call: -
clone_size: -
v_call: TRBV25-1

cdr3_aa: CASSDLRWAGNEKLFF
cdr3_nt: TGTGCCAGCAGTGATCTACGCTGGGCGGGGAATGAAAAACTGTTTTTT
j_call: TRBJ1-4
d_call: -
clone_size: -
v_call: TRBV25-1

cdr3_aa: CASSEWGQGSSGNTIYF
cdr3_nt: TGTGCCAGCAGTGAATGGGGACAGGGGTCATCTGGAAACACCATATATTTT
j_call: TRBJ1-3
d_call: TRBD1
clone_size: once
v_call: TRBV6-1

cdr3_aa: CASSPRRAYTQYF
cdr3_nt: TGTGCCAGCAGCCCCCGGCGAGCGTATACGCAGTATTTT
j_call: TRBJ2-3
d_call: -
clone_size: -
v_call: TRBV7-2

cdr3_aa: CASSTQRNTEAFF
cdr3_nt: TGTGCCAGTAGTACTCAGCGGAACACTGAAGCTTTCTTT
j_call: TRBJ1-1
d_call: -
clone_size: -
v_call: TRBV19

cdr3_aa: CASRVGQPTNTGELFF
cdr3_nt: TGTGCCAGCAGAGTGGGACAGCCAACGAACACCGGGGAGCTGTTTTTT
j_call: TRBJ2-2
d_call: TRBD1
clone_size: once
v_call: TRBV2

cdr3_aa: CASSPGGGSNYGYTF
cdr3_nt: TGCGCCAGCAGCCCCGGGGGGGGGTCCAACTATGGCTACACCTTC
j_call: TRBJ1-2
d_call: -
clone_size: -
v_call: TRBV5-1

cdr3_aa: CASRRDSSYEQYF
cdr3_nt: TGTGCCAGCAGACGGGACAGCTCCTACGAGCAGTACTTC
j_call: TRBJ2-7
d_call: TRBD1
clone_size: -
v_call: TRBV6-5

cdr3_aa: CASSFQGQGSEAFF
cdr3_nt: TGCGCCAGCAGCTTTCAAGGACAGGGGTCTGAAGCTTTCTTT
j_call: TRBJ1-1
d_call: TRBD1
clone_size: -
v_call: TRBV5-1

cdr3_aa: CASSVLGAGNEQFF
cdr3_nt: TGTGCCAGCAGCGTCTTGGGGGCCGGCAATGAGCAGTTCTTC
j_call: TRBJ2-1
d_call: -
clone_size: -
v_call: TRBV6-4

cdr3_aa: CSAPRNNEQFF
cdr3_nt: TGCAGTGCTCCTCGGAACAATGAGCAGTTCTTC
j_call: TRBJ2-1
d_call: -
clone_size: -
v_call: TRBV20-1

cdr3_aa: CAIRPVVGDEQYF
cdr3_nt: TGTGCCATCAGGCCCGTCGTGGGGGACGAGCAGTACTTC
j_call: TRBJ2-7
d_call: -
clone_size: -
v_call: TRBV10-3

cdr3_aa: CASSLNTSGGEASTDTQYF
cdr3_nt: TGTGCCAGCAGCCTGAACACTAGCGGGGGTGAAGCGAGCACAGATACGCAGTATTTT
j_call: TRBJ2-3
d_call: -
clone_size: -
v_call: TRBV12-1

cdr3_aa: CASSQGAGPQLLVDEQYF
cdr3_nt: TGCGCCAGCAGCCAAGGCGCCGGACCTCAGCTTCTTGTGGACGAGCAGTACTTC
j_call: TRBJ2-7
d_call: -
clone_size: -
v_call: TRBV4-3

cdr3_aa: CASSLEVAGEQYF
cdr3_nt: TGTGCCAGCAGCTTAGAAGTAGCGGGCGAGCAGTACTTC
j_call: TRBJ2-7
d_call: TRBD2
clone_size: -
v_call: TRBV7-3

cdr3_aa: CASSSERGGGEQYF
cdr3_nt: TGTGCCAGCAGCTCGGAGCGGGGCGGTGGCGAGCAGTACTTC
j_call: TRBJ2-7
d_call: TRBD2
clone_size: -
v_call: TRBV7-2

cdr3_aa: CASSEWGTSGRSTDTQYF
cdr3_nt: TGTGCCAGCAGTGAATGGGGGACTAGCGGGAGGTCCACAGATACGCAGTATTTT
j_call: TRBJ2-3
d_call: TRBD2
clone_size: -
v_call: TRBV25-1

cdr3_aa: CASSPVNPGTRRYEQYF
cdr3_nt: TGCGCCAGCAGCCCTGTGAATCCCGGGACTAGGCGCTACGAGCAGTACTTC
j_call: TRBJ2-7
d_call: TRBD2
clone_size: once
v_call: TRBV4-1

cdr3_aa: CASSPGAGSNQPQHF
cdr3_nt: TGTGCCAGCAGTCCAGGGGCGGGGAGCAATCAGCCCCAGCATTTT
j_call: TRBJ1-5
d_call: -
clone_size: -
v_call: TRBV6-5

cdr3_aa: CASSPGTAANYGYTF
cdr3_nt: TGCGCCAGCAGCCCGGGGACGGCTGCTAACTATGGCTACACCTTC
j_call: TRBJ1-2
d_call: -
clone_size: -
v_call: TRBV4-3

cdr3_aa: CSVVGGEQETQYF
cdr3_nt: TGCAGCGTAGTAGGCGGCGAACAAGAGACCCAGTACTTC
j_call: TRBJ2-5
d_call: -
clone_size: -
v_call: TRBV29-1

cdr3_aa: CASSPGGGRTEAFF
cdr3_nt: TGTGCCAGCAGCCCAGGGGGGGGTCGGACTGAAGCTTTCTTT
j_call: TRBJ1-1
d_call: TRBD1
clone_size: -
v_call: TRBV9

cdr3_aa: CASSVGQPNSPLHF
cdr3_nt: TGCGCCAGCAGCGTGGGACAGCCCAATTCACCCCTCCACTTT
j_call: TRBJ1-6
d_call: TRBD1
clone_size: -
v_call: TRBV5-1

cdr3_aa: CASNPPGIQTQYF
cdr3_nt: TGTGCCAGCAACCCGCCCGGGATACAGACCCAGTACTTC
j_call: TRBJ2-5
d_call: -
clone_size: -
v_call: TRBV5-4

cdr3_aa: CASSARLAALGYNEQFF
cdr3_nt: TGTGCCAGCAGCGCAAGACTAGCGGCCCTGGGATACAATGAGCAGTTCTTC
j_call: TRBJ2-1
d_call: TRBD2
clone_size: -
v_call: TRBV2

cdr3_aa: CASSPNPGTENSPLHF
cdr3_nt: TGTGCCAGCTCACCAAATCCGGGGACAGAAAATTCACCCCTCCACTTT
j_call: TRBJ1-6
d_call: TRBD1
clone_size: -
v_call: TRBV18

cdr3_aa: CASSEVRGAEAFF
cdr3_nt: TGTGCCAGCAGTGAGGTGAGGGGGGCTGAAGCTTTCTTT
j_call: TRBJ1-1
d_call: -
clone_size: -
v_call: TRBV6-1

cdr3_aa: CASSPGQGNTIYF
cdr3_nt: TGTGCCAGCAGTCCCGGACAGGGAAACACCATATATTTT
j_call: TRBJ1-3
d_call: -
clone_size: -
v_call: TRBV6-5

cdr3_aa: CASSSGGSPLHF
cdr3_nt: TGTGCCAGCAGCTCAGGGGGTTCACCCCTCCACTTT
j_call: TRBJ1-6
d_call: TRBD1
clone_size: -
v_call: TRBV6-5

cdr3_aa: CASSFTSGGYNEQFF
cdr3_nt: TGTGCCAGCAGCTTTACTAGCGGGGGATACAATGAGCAGTTCTTC
j_call: TRBJ2-1
d_call: TRBD2
clone_size: -
v_call: TRBV5-8

cdr3_aa: CASSKGPGQGGSGYTF
cdr3_nt: TGTGCCAGCAGCAAAGGGCCGGGACAGGGAGGTTCTGGCTACACCTTC
j_call: TRBJ1-2
d_call: -
clone_size: -
v_call: TRBV21-1

cdr3_aa: CAIAENYLSYEQYF
cdr3_nt: TGTGCCATCGCCGAGAACTACCTTTCCTACGAGCAGTACTTC
j_call: TRBJ2-7
d_call: -
clone_size: -
v_call: TRBV7-2

cdr3_aa: CASSLDRTTYGYTF
cdr3_nt: TGTGCCAGCAGCTTAGATCGCACCACCTATGGCTACACCTTC
j_call: TRBJ1-2
d_call: -
clone_size: -
v_call: TRBV11-2

cdr3_aa: CATSRVRGENGYTF
cdr3_nt: TGTGCCACCAGCAGAGTTCGGGGGGAGAATGGCTACACCTTC
j_call: TRBJ1-2
d_call: -
clone_size: once
v_call: TRBV15

cdr3_aa: CASSLRGTGELFF
cdr3_nt: TGTGCCAGCAGCCTTCGGGGCACCGGGGAGCTGTTTTTT
j_call: TRBJ2-2
d_call: -
clone_size: -
v_call: TRBV6-5

cdr3_aa: CASSRGTGLAGGPRTDTQYF
cdr3_nt: TGTGCCAGTAGTAGGGGAACGGGACTAGCGGGAGGGCCTCGGACAGATACGCAGTATTTT
j_call: TRBJ2-3
d_call: TRBD2
clone_size: -
v_call: TRBV19

cdr3_aa: CASSGTGSNEQFF
cdr3_nt: TGTGCCAGCAGCGGTACAGGGTCGAATGAGCAGTTCTTC
j_call: TRBJ2-1
d_call: -
clone_size: -
v_call: TRBV13